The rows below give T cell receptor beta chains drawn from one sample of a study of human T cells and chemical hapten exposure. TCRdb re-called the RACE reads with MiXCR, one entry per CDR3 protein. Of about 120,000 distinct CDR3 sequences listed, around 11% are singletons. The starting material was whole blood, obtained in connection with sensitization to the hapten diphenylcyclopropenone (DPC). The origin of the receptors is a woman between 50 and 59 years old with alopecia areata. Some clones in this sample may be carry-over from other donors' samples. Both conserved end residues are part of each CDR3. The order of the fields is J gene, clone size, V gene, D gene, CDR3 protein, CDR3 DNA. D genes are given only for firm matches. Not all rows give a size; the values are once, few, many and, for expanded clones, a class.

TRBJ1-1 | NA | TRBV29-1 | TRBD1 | CSVEEGTGGNTEAFF | TGCAGCGTTGAGGAGGGGACAGGGGGGAACACTGAAGCTTTCTTT
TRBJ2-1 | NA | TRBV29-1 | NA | CSAIQAYEQFF | TGCAGCGCTATTCAGGCGTATGAGCAGTTCTTC
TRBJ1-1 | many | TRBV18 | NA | CASSPIQGGTEAFF | TGTGCCAGCTCTCCAATACAGGGAGGCACTGAAGCTTTCTTT
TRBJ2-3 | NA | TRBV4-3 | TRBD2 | CASSPGLAVPRAQYF | TGCGCCAGCAGCCCAGGACTAGCTGTCCCGCGGGCGCAGTATTTT
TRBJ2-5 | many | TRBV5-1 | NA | CASSLGRNQETQYF | TGCGCCAGCAGCTTGGGACGGAACCAAGAGACCCAGTACTTC
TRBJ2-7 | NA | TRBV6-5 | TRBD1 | CASSATGTGIYEQYF | TGTGCCAGCAGTGCCACCGGGACAGGGATATACGAGCAGTACTTC
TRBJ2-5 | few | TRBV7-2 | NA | CASSRKGSETQYF | TGTGCCAGCAGCCGAAAGGGGTCCGAGACCCAGTACTTC
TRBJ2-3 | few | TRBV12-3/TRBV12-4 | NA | CASTLLGTDTQYF | TGTGCCAGCACCCTATTGGGGACAGATACGCAGTATTTT
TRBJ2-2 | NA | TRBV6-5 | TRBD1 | CASNVRGLSGELFF | TGTGCCAGCAATGTCAGGGGGCTTTCCGGGGAGCTGTTTTTT
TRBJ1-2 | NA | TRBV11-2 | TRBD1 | CASSYSLGQGGGYTF | TGTGCCAGCAGCTACTCACTTGGACAGGGAGGGGGCTACACCTTC
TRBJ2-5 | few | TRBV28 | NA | CASSLWAGTQETQYF | TGTGCCAGCAGTTTATGGGCGGGAACCCAAGAGACCCAGTACTTC
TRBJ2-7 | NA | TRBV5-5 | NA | CASSPRDGPYEQYF | TGTGCCAGCAGCCCCCGGGACGGACCCTACGAGCAGTACTTC
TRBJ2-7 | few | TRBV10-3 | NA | CAIRWQGTYEQYF | TGTGCCATCAGGTGGCAGGGAACCTACGAGCAGTACTTC
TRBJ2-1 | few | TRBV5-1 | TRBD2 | CASSLAVLAGPNEQFF | TGCGCCAGCAGCTTGGCCGTACTAGCGGGTCCTAATGAGCAGTTCTTC
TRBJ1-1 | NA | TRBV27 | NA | CASSRPTEAFF | TGTGCCAGCAGCCGGCCCACTGAAGCTTTCTTT
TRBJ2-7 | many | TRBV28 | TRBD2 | CASSSTSGTSYEQYF | TGTGCCAGCAGTTCAACTAGCGGGACTAGCTACGAGCAGTACTTC
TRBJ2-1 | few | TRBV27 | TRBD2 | CASTVFPSRPSGRDPYNEQFF | TGTGCCAGCACCGTTTTCCCCTCCCGGCCCTCAGGGAGGGATCCCTACAATGAGCAGTTCTTC
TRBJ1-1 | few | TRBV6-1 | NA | CASSHLLDTEAFF | TGTGCCAGCAGTCACCTCCTAGACACTGAAGCTTTCTTT
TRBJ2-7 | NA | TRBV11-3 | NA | CASSFGGDQQYF | TGTGCCAGCAGCTTCGGGGGAGATCAGCAGTACTTC
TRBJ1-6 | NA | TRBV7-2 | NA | CASSSGWASPLHF | TGTGCCAGCAGCTCGGGGTGGGCTTCACCCCTCCACTTT
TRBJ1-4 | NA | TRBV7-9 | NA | CASSLRGEHEKLFF | TGTGCCAGCAGCTTACGAGGGGAGCATGAAAAACTGTTTTTT
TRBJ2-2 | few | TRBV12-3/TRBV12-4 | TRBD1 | CASSTGTGKGWLNTGELFF | TGTGCCAGCAGTACCGGGACAGGGAAGGGGTGGCTAAACACCGGGGAGCTGTTTTTT
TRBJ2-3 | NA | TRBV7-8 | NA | CASSSRGGDTQYF | TGTGCCAGCAGCTCAAGGGGTGGAGATACGCAGTATTTT
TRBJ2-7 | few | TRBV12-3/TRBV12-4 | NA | CASSFEAGPSYEQYF | TGTGCCAGCAGTTTTGAGGCGGGACCCTCCTACGAGCAGTACTTC
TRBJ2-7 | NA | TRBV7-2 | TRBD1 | CASSPYWGQGAYEQYF | TGTGCCAGCAGCCCTTACTGGGGACAGGGGGCCTACGAGCAGTACTTC
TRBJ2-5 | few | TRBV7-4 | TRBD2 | CASSSLGLAGDGETQYF | TGTGCCAGCAGCTCTTTGGGACTAGCGGGAGATGGAGAGACCCAGTACTTC
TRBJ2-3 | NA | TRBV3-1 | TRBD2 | CASRGGGGYTDTQYF | TGTGCCAGCAGAGGCGGGGGGGGCTACACAGATACGCAGTATTTT
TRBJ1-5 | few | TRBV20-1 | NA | CSARDRQGSQPQHF | TGCAGTGCTAGAGATAGGCAGGGAAGTCAGCCCCAGCATTTT
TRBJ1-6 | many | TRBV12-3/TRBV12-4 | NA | CASSLAPSSESPLHF | TGTGCCAGCAGTTTAGCGCCAAGTTCAGAATCACCCCTCCACTTT
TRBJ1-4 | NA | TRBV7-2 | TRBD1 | CASSRDRLTTNEKLFF | TGTGCCAGCAGCCGGGACAGGCTTACAACTAATGAAAAACTGTTTTTT
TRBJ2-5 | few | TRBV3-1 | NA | CASSQPPRTGQETQYF | TGTGCCAGCAGCCAACCCCCTAGGACGGGCCAAGAGACCCAGTACTTC
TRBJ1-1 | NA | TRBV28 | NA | CASSPSGLPEAFF | TGTGCCAGCAGTCCCAGTGGACTCCCTGAAGCTTTCTTT
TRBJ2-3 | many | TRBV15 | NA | CATSNEGRTTDTQYF | TGTGCCACCAGCAACGAGGGGAGAACCACAGATACGCAGTATTTT
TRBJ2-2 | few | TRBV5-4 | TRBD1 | CASIDRGLNSNTGELFF | TGTGCCAGCATCGACAGGGGTCTCAACTCGAACACCGGGGAGCTGTTTTTT
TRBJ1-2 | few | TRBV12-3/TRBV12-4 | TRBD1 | CASSLDRGRDGYTF | TGTGCCAGCAGCTTGGACAGGGGGCGCGATGGCTACACCTTC
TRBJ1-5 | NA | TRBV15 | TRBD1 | CATSQGAACNQPQHF | TGTGCCACCAGCCAGGGGGCCGCCTGCAATCAGCCCCAGCATTTT
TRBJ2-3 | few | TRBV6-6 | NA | CASSYAEGDTQYF | TGTGCCAGCAGTTACGCGGAAGGAGATACGCAGTATTTT
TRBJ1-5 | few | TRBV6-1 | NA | CASSEQVRTGNQPQHF | TGTGCCAGCAGTGAACAGGTGAGGACAGGCAATCAGCCCCAGCATTTT
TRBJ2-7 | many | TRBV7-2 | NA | CASSVQGGPYEQYF | TGTGCCAGCAGCGTACAGGGAGGCCCCTACGAGCAGTACTTC
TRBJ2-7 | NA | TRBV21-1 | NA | CASSKERGANSYEQYF | TGTGCCAGCAGCAAAGAGAGGGGGGCAAATTCCTACGAGCAGTACTTC